This TCR beta chain was retrieved from a study of shared clonotypes between healthy human individuals. Study at large: CD4 naive and CD4 memory each took three plates per donor, while CD8 naive took two and CD8 memory one.

Findings and limits, study-wide: Only blood samples were collected, and tissue repertoires likely differ. On the whole, naive subsets had larger estimated richness than memory subsets had.

CDR3 length equals 15 residues. Unmatched junction bases numbered 2, after V lost 1 base and J lost 3 bases. Per germline, CDR1 MGHRA and CDR2 YSYEKL. Original processing notes: Filtering differed for immunoSEQ, which gave only junction sequences without quality scores. TCRdb's table, derived via immunoSEQ multiplex PCR, lists solely in-frame clones and lacks some. The V and J calls and clone size come from that table; D and trimming were worked out from the DNA. The table has about 1.5 million clones, 96% seen once; the top ten hold roughly 1.2%. Turning to this clone: The antigen is not known.

The J gene is TRBJ2-3, the V gene TRBV4-1; 9 nucleotides align to TRBD2. What was sequenced was naive CD4+ T cells sorted from blood. Subset in this sample: CD45RA+ positively selected. This TCR was sampled from a man aged 30 to 39 in good health. The CDR3 nucleotides read TGCGCCAGCAGCCAAGTGGGACTAGCAACAGATACGCAGTATTTT. It yields the protein CASSQVGLATDTQYF.